This TCR beta chain comes out of a study of T cells after yellow fever vaccination. This clonotype was recorded a few times. Conversion of TCR transcripts into cDNA relied on 5'RACE template switching, which added a universal primer site and UMIs. One entry per CDR3 protein, called by TCRdb with MiXCR from the 5' RACE reads. The sample carries fewer than 90,000 distinct CDR3 sequences, more than 5.5% recorded once. There are 14 residues in the CDR3. Germline values: CDR1 DFQATT, CDR2 SNEGSKA (reference sequence). V lost 6 bases and J lost 7, with 18 bases in between. The sequences come from CD8+ T cells sorted from PBMCs, collected about 5 days after the first yellow fever vaccination. This TCR came from a young man who received the YFV17D yellow fever vaccine. V is TRBV20-1 and J is TRBJ1-4; D gene ambiguous. CDR3 in amino acids: CSASQPPMGEKLFF. In DNA, the CDR3 is TGCAGTGCAAGTCAACCCCCAATGGGTGAAAAACTGTTTTTT.